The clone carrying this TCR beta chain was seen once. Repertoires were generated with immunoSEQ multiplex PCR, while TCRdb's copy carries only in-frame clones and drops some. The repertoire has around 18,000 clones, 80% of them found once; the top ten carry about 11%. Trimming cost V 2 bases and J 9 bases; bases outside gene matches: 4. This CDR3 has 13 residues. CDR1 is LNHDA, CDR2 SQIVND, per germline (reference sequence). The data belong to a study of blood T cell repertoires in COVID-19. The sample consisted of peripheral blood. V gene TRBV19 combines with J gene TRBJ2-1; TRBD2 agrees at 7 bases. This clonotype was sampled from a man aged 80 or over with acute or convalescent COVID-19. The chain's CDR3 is CASSIPGEGEQFF. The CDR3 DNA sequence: TGTGCCAGTAGTATACCGGGGGAGGGTGAGCAGTTCTTC.